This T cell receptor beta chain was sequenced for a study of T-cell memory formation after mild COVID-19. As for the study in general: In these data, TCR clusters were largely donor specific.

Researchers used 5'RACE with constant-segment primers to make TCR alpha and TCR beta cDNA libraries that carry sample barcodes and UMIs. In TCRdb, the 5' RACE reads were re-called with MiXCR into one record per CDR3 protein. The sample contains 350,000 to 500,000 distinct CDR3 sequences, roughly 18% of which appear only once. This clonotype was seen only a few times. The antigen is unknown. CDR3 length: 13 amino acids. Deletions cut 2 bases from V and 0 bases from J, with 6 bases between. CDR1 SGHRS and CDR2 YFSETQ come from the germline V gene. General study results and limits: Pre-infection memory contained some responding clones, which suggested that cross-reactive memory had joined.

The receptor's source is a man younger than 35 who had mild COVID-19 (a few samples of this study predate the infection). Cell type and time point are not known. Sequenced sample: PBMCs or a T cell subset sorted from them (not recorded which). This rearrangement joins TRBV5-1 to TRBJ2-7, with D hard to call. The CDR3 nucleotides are TGCGCCAGCAGCTTAACTAACTCCTACGAGCAGTACTTC. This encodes CASSLTNSYEQYF. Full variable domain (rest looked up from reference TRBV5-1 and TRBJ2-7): KAGVTQTPRYLIKTRGQQVTLSCSPISGHRSVSWYQQTPGQGLQFLFEYFSETQRNKGNFPGRFSGRQFSNSRSEMNVSTLELGDSALYLCASSLTNSYEQYFGPGTRLTVT.